This T cell receptor (beta chain) was sequenced during a study of T cell responses to AZD1222 COVID-19 vaccine. Study-level findings and limits: Spike-specific TCR breadth and depth went up after people got two AZD1222 doses. Possibly, clonal diversity was underestimated; donors were largely white British and included more females. Only a handful of AZD1222 recipients, more than 5 in all, had baseline seropositivity. Within unmutated variant regions lay the reported targets of nearly half of spike-specific TCRs.

Repertoires were generated with immunoSEQ multiplex PCR, while TCRdb's copy carries only in-frame clones and drops some. The sample has some 130,000 clones, 90% seen once. This clone has a single count. The antigen remains unidentified. The CDR3 has 14 amino acids. CDR1 and CDR2 (germline): MDHEN, SYDVKM. V was pared by 4 bases and J by 3 bases, with 13 bases between. The clonotype originates from an adult in good health. The sample was peripheral blood, taken on day 0 of AZD1222 vaccination. The chain has TRBV28 and TRBJ2-7, with D unclear. The CDR3: CASSSSLGFYEQYF. CDR3 coding DNA: TGTGCCAGCAGTTCAAGCTTGGGTTTCTACGAGCAGTACTTC.